The T cell receptor beta chain described here comes from a study of OX40 agonist ivuxolimab in advanced cancers. Study-wide results and limits: Among T cells, CD8+ cells averaged more expanded clones than CD4+ cells. Circulating CD4+ and CD8+ T cells showed clonal expansion by week 6 at 0.1 to 3.0 mg/kg.

The CDR3 is 16 amino acids. Between the trimmed V and J ends, which lost 6 bases and 3 bases, there was a span of 21 bases. Germline V gene data show CDR1 as MDHEN and CDR2 as SYDVKM. Measured with immunoSEQ multiplex PCR; TCRdb has only the in-frame clones, and not every one. The table has around 90,000 clones, approximately 90% seen once. Of note for this clone: Its antigen is currently unknown.

The sequence was obtained from an adult with an advanced solid tumor such as melanoma, head and neck, liver or kidney cancer. The source was CD4+ or CD8+ T cells sorted from blood, collected in a trial of the OX40 agonist ivuxolimab. The V gene is TRBV28, the J gene TRBJ2-7; TRBD1 is a possible D gene (6 bases). The chain's CDR3 is CASRYRDTNLFYEQYF. In DNA, the CDR3 is TGTGCCAGCAGGTACCGGGACACCAACCTTTTCTACGAGCAGTACTTC.